Given below is one T cell receptor beta chain in context. Its cognate antigen is unknown. The data originate from a study of shared clonotypes between healthy human individuals. As for the study in general: Each donor's CD8 memory used one plate, CD8 naive two, each CD4 subset three.

The authors distributed each subset's genomic DNA evenly over several immunoSEQ plates. Method: immunoSEQ multiplex PCR; TCRdb's copy keeps in-frame clones and lacks some. The data show around 200,000 clones, with 85% to 95% seen just once and about 0.07% held by the top ten. The germline gives CDR1 MGHDK, CDR2 SYGVNS. V shed 2 bases and J 2 bases; nucleotides not matched to a gene: 3. The CDR3 has 15 residues. Study-wide findings and caveats: Owing to a small donor count, the genetic and exposure-history diversity represented was limited.

The receptor's source is a woman in her twenties or thirties in good health. The sequenced sample was naive CD4+ T cells sorted from blood. Subset in this sample: CD45RA+ positively selected. The chain is built from TRBV25-1 and TRBJ2-1; 7 bases agree with TRBD1. The CDR3 nucleotides are TGTGCCAGCAGTGAACCGGGACAGACCTACAATGAGCAGTTCTTC. As protein: CASSEPGQTYNEQFF.